These 30 T cell receptor beta chains were all obtained from the same sample, sequenced in a study of blood T cell repertoires in COVID-19. TCRdb's table, derived via immunoSEQ multiplex PCR, lists solely in-frame clones and lacks some. This sample carries 300,000 or so clones, roughly 85% of them seen once, and the ten largest clones take around 4.2%. Sample: PBMCs or T cells enriched from blood (not recorded which). These receptors were collected from a woman in her thirties or forties with acute COVID-19.

The CDR3 nucleotides read TGCGCCAGCAGCTTGGCCGAGTCCTCCTCCTATAATTCACCCCTCCACTTT. Its translation is CASSLAESSSYNSPLHF. The genes are TRBV5-1 and TRBJ1-6; D is ambiguous. CDR3 length: 17 amino acids. Germline values: CDR1 SGHRS, CDR2 YFSETQ. V lost 0 bases, J lost 0 bases, and 10 bases lay in between.

V and J are TRBV6-5 and TRBJ2-1, with TRBD2 as a possible D gene (6 bases). There are 12 residues in the CDR3. Looked up from germline, CDR1 is MNHEY and CDR2 is SVGAGI. Trimming removed 6 bases at V and 9 bases at J, with 12 bases between. The CDR3 protein is CASRGGLGEQFF. DNA of the CDR3: TGTGCCAGCAGGGGGGGTCTCGGTGAGCAGTTCTTC.

This clone was observed once. The chain has TRBV6-5 and TRBJ1-6; D might be TRBD1 (6 bases). CDR1 is MNHEY and CDR2 is SVGAGI in the germline V gene. The V end lost 5 bases, the J end lost 7 bases, and 12 bases lay between the germline ends. The CDR3 is 14 residues long. The CDR3 region is CASSLDSPNSPLHF. The CDR3 nucleotides read TGTGCCAGCAGTCTGGACAGCCCCAATTCACCCCTCCACTTT.

The rearrangement links TRBV20-1 to TRBJ1-3; D unresolved. V dropped 3 bases and J dropped 2 bases, with 14 bases sitting between them. CDR3 size: 15 residues. Germline V gene lookup returns CDR1 DFQATT and CDR2 SNEGSKA (reference sequence). The CDR3 reads CSASSGSLAGNTIYF. CDR3 sequence (DNA): TGCAGTGCTAGTTCGGGGAGCTTGGCTGGAAACACCATATATTTT.

V usage is TRBV4-1 and J usage is TRBJ1-1; 9 nucleotides line up with TRBD1. This CDR3 has 16 residues. Germline CDR1 is MGHRA and CDR2 is YSYEKL. J was trimmed by 6 bases and V by 0 bases; bases with no gene match: 8. The chain's CDR3 is CASSQEIQGARAEAFF. DNA of the CDR3: TGCGCCAGCAGCCAAGAAATACAGGGGGCAAGGGCTGAAGCTTTCTTT.

This sequence joins TRBV9 and TRBJ1-3; TRBD1 is a possible D gene (6 bases). V shed 0 bases and J shed 4 bases, with 11 bases lying between them. The CDR3 length is 15 residues. Germline V gene lookup returns CDR1 SGDLS and CDR2 YYNGEE. Here the CDR3 reads CASSVGDRTGNTIYF. The CDR3 region has the DNA TGTGCCAGCAGCGTAGGAGACAGGACGGGAAACACCATATATTTT.

This clone has only one observation. This chain joins TRBV5-4 and TRBJ1-6; D perhaps matches TRBD1 (5 bases). The CDR3 totals 17 residues. Trimming pared 5 bases from V and 5 bases from J, leaving 20 bases between. Germline lookup yields CDR1 SGHNT and CDR2 YYREEE (reference sequence). CDR3 loop: CASSPGTGGSNNSPLHF. The CDR3 DNA reads TGTGCCAGCAGTCCGGGGACGGGGGGGTCTAATAATTCACCCCTCCACTTT.

The gene calls are TRBV21-1 and TRBJ2-7; the D call in the table, TRBD2, was not verified against the DNA. TRBV21-1 is a listed pseudogene. CDR3 length: 16 residues. The CDR3 loop reads CASSKVGGRNRYEQYF. The CDR3 bases are TGTGCCAGCAGCAAAGTGGGGGGGCGAAACAGGTACGAGCAGTACTTC.

The chain carries TRBV3-1 (or the pseudogene TRBV3-2) and TRBJ2-7; 15 bases agree with TRBD2. Germline lookup yields CDR1 LGHDT and CDR2 YNNKEL (reference sequence). V dropped 5 bases and J dropped 3; count of bases not matched to a gene: 8. CDR3 length: 17 amino acids. The CDR3 nucleotides are TGTGCCAGCAGCGATCCGGGACTAGCGGGGGGCAACTACGAGCAGTACTTC. Translating it yields CASSDPGLAGGNYEQYF.

The chain joins TRBV7-9 to TRBJ2-3, with 10 positions matching TRBD2. This CDR3 is built from 16 residues. Per the germline V gene, CDR1 is SEHNR and CDR2 is FQNEAQ (reference sequence). Trimming at V came to 5 bases and at J to 2 bases, leaving 7 bases not matched to a gene. The CDR3 nucleotides read TGTGCCAGCAGCAAGACTAGCGGGTCAGACACAGATACGCAGTATTTT. Amino acid sequence: CASSKTSGSDTDTQYF.

This chain uses TRBV4-2 with TRBJ1-6; the D gene is possibly TRBD1 (5 bases). CDR1 and CDR2 (germline): LGHNA, YNFKEQ. The CDR3 runs 15 residues. V was cut by 1 base and J by 6 bases, with 10 bases left in between. CDR3 sequence: CASSQVLQVNSPLHF. The DNA for the CDR3 is TGTGCCAGCAGCCAAGTACTACAGGTTAATTCACCCCTCCACTTT.

The rearrangement links TRBV7-8 to TRBJ2-2; TRBD2 is a possible D gene (6 bases). This CDR3 comprises 16 residues. Germline CDR1 and CDR2: SGHVS and FQNEAQ. V shed 5 bases and J shed 3 bases, with 16 bases lying between them. CDR3 coding DNA: TGTGCCAGCAGCGCAACCCGACTAGTGCACACCGGGGAGCTGTTTTTT. Its protein is CASSATRLVHTGELFF.

The chain has TRBV5-4 and TRBJ2-3, with a tentative D call TRBD2 (5 bases). Germline V CDR1 and CDR2: SGHNT, YYREEE (reference sequence). V was clipped by 2 bases and J by 6 bases, with 16 bases between them. This CDR3 spans 15 amino acids. The CDR3 spells CASSFERSPGDTQYF. The CDR3 nucleotides are TGTGCCAGCAGCTTTGAGCGGAGCCCAGGTGATACGCAGTATTTT. The whole variable domain, remainder taken from reference TRBV5-4 and TRBJ2-3, is ETGVTQSPTHLIKTRGQQVTLRCSSQSGHNTVSWYQQALGQGPQFIFQYYREEENGRGNFPPRFSGLQFPNYSSELNVNALELDDSALYLCASSFERSPGDTQYFGPGTRLTVL.

This clone came up a few times. Other DNA sequences in the same sample also yield this CDR3. The J gene is TRBJ1-2, the V gene TRBV15; D perhaps matches TRBD1 (6 bases). From germline, CDR1 is LNHNV and CDR2 YYDKDF (reference sequence). This CDR3 is 14 amino acids long. The ends were cut back, 3 bases at V and 4 bases at J, with 12 bases in the middle. The CDR3: CATSRDRQAYGYTF. The CDR3, as DNA: TGTGCCACCAGCAGGGATAGACAGGCCTATGGCTACACCTTC. Complete variable domain (other parts from reference TRBV15 and TRBJ1-2): DAMVIQNPRYQVTQFGKPVTLSCSQTLNHNVMYWYQQKSSQAPKLLFHYYDKDFNNEADTPDNFQSRRPNTSFCFLDIRSPGLGDTAMYLCATSRDRQAYGYTFGSGTRLTVV.

The V gene is TRBV9, the J gene TRBJ2-7; 12 bases are a match to TRBD1. This CDR3 has 16 amino acids. Germline values: CDR1 SGDLS, CDR2 YYNGEE. After removal of 6 bases from V and 4 bases from J, the junction contained 11 bases not matched to a gene. The CDR3 spells CASTPGQGAGSYEQYF. CDR3 bases: TGTGCCAGCACTCCGGGACAGGGGGCCGGTTCTTACGAGCAGTACTTC.

The chain couples TRBV28 to TRBJ1-1, with D possibly TRBD1 on 5 matching bases. CDR1 is MDHEN and CDR2 is SYDVKM in the germline V gene. CDR3 length: 15 residues. V dropped 2 bases and J dropped 9 bases, with 19 bases sitting between them. CDR3 residues: CASSLRVGQGGKAFF. DNA of the CDR3: TGTGCCAGCAGTTTACGTGTAGGGCAGGGCGGTAAAGCTTTCTTT.

This rearrangement joins TRBV28 to TRBJ1-5; the D gene is possibly TRBD1 (6 bases). Germline assignment: CDR1 MDHEN and CDR2 SYDVKM. The CDR3 contains 14 residues. V gave up 6 bases and J gave up 3 bases, with 12 bases separating them. In DNA, the CDR3 is TGTGCCAGCAGGACAGGTCTCCACAATCAGCCCCAGCATTTT. Its protein is CASRTGLHNQPQHF. Combining the CDR3 with reference TRBV28 and TRBJ1-5 gives the whole variable domain DVKVTQSSRYLVKRTGEKVFLECVQDMDHENMFWYRQDPGLGLRLIYFSYDVKMKEKGDIPEGYSVSREKKERFSLILESASTNQTSMYLCASRTGLHNQPQHFGDGTRLSIL.

The chain has TRBV20-1 and TRBJ1-2, with a possible D match to TRBD1 (6 bases). Germline assignment: CDR1 DFQATT and CDR2 SNEGSKA (reference sequence). The ends were cut back, 5 bases at V and 2 bases at J, with 15 bases in the middle. The length of the CDR3 is 14 residues. In DNA, the CDR3 is TGCAGTGCTCGTGAGACAGGACGAAACTATGGCTACACCTTC. This sequence encodes CSARETGRNYGYTF.

The chain employs TRBV5-5 and TRBJ1-2, with a weak D call TRBD1 (5 bases). Deletions cut 4 bases from V and 4 bases from J, with 14 bases between. This CDR3 spans 14 amino acids. Per germline, CDR1 SGHKS and CDR2 YYEKEE (reference sequence). CDR3 DNA sequence: TGTGCCAGCAGCCGTCTGGAGGGGAGCTATGGCTACACCTTC. Amino acids: CASSRLEGSYGYTF.

The chain combines TRBV4-2 with TRBJ2-3; the match to TRBD2 covers 7 bases. V was clipped by 0 bases and J by 5 bases; unmatched bases: 11. The CDR3 is 17 amino acids. Germline lookup yields CDR1 LGHNA and CDR2 YNFKEQ. In DNA, the CDR3 is TGTGCCAGCAGCCAAGATCCGGCGGGAGTGGGGGGAGATACGCAGTATTTT. This sequence encodes CASSQDPAGVGGDTQYF.

The chain is built from TRBV7-9 and TRBJ1-3; no firm D call. Between the trimmed V and J ends, which lost 1 base and 2 bases, there was a span of 18 bases. This CDR3 contains 18 residues. Germline CDR1 SEHNR, CDR2 FQNEAQ (reference sequence). Written as DNA, the CDR3 is TGTGCCAGCAGCTTAGATAGGTTGAGGTTCTCCACTGGAAACACCATATATTTT. It is translated as CASSLDRLRFSTGNTIYF.

This clone was recorded once. The chain links TRBV7-8 to TRBJ1-5; D gene ambiguous. The CDR3 has 13 residues. V was cut by 1 base and J by 4 bases, with 5 bases left in between. In germline, CDR1 is SGHVS, CDR2 FQNEAQ. The CDR3 here is CASSLDRNQPQHF. DNA for the CDR3: TGTGCCAGCAGCTTAGACAGAAATCAGCCCCAGCATTTT. Supplemented by reference TRBV7-8 and TRBJ1-5, the full variable domain reads GAGVSQSPRYKVAKRGQDVALRCDPISGHVSLFWYQQALGQGPEFLTYFQNEAQLDKSGLPSDRFFAERPEGSVSTLKIQRTQQEDSAVYLCASSLDRNQPQHFGDGTRLSIL.

Only one count was recorded for this clone. The CDR3 DNA follows: TGTGCCAGCAGCCAATCGGAGAGTTATGGCTACACCTTC. The encoded protein is CASSQSESYGYTF. The chain links TRBV3-1 (or the pseudogene TRBV3-2) to TRBJ1-2; D uncertain. V was clipped by 2 bases and J by 5 bases, with 9 bases between them. This CDR3 region has 13 residues. The germline V gene encodes CDR1 LGHDT and CDR2 YNNKEL (reference sequence).

This rearrangement joins TRBV7-2 to TRBJ2-3; 10 bases line up with TRBD2. This CDR3 has 17 amino acids. V gave up 3 bases and J gave up 0 bases; unmatched junction bases: 6. CDR1 SGHTA and CDR2 FQGNSA come from the germline V gene. In DNA, the CDR3 is TGTGCCAGCAGCTTGGCGACTAGCGGGCCTAGCACAGATACGCAGTATTTT. This sequence encodes CASSLATSGPSTDTQYF.

The chain is built from TRBV4-1 and TRBJ1-4; 7 bases agree with TRBD1. The CDR3 consists of 16 residues. Germline-derived CDR1 and CDR2 are MGHRA and YSYEKL. Germline trimming cut 0 bases from V and 8 bases from J; bases unmatched to any gene: 9. CDR3 nucleotide sequence: TGCGCCAGCAGCCAAGATCCGGGAGGGGGCCGGGAAAAACTGTTTTTT. It is translated as CASSQDPGGGREKLFF.

This chain's CDR3 is CASSPPEVRNYEQYF. DNA for the CDR3: TGTGCCAGCTCACCACCGGAGGTCAGAAACTACGAGCAGTACTTC. The chain links TRBV18 to TRBJ2-7; possible D gene TRBD2, 5 bases. The CDR3 loop spans 15 amino acids. V dropped 0 bases and J dropped 3 bases, with 12 bases sitting between them. Germline lookup yields CDR1 KGHSH and CDR2 LQKENI.

This chain joins TRBV18 and TRBJ1-2, with a weak D call TRBD1 (6 bases). This CDR3 has 16 amino acids. The V and J ends lost 6 bases and 6 bases respectively, with 23 bases between them. Germline loops: CDR1 KGHSH, CDR2 LQKENI. The CDR3 sequence is CASSPFRLQGNNGYTF. The CDR3 bases are TGTGCCAGCTCCCCCTTTCGCCTCCAGGGGAATAATGGCTACACCTTC.

The chain carries TRBV6-2 or TRBV6-3 and TRBJ2-7; D gene ambiguous. The CDR3 covers 13 residues. Germline V gene sequence: CDR1 MNHEY, CDR2 SVGEGT. V was pared by 2 bases and J by 3 bases, with 8 bases between. CDR3 in amino acids: CASSYGRNYEQYF. Written as DNA, the CDR3 is TGTGCCAGCAGTTACGGCAGAAACTACGAGCAGTACTTC.

The chain couples TRBV6-5 to TRBJ1-5, with 7 bases aligning to TRBD1. The J segment lost 7 bases and the V segment lost 6 bases, leaving 9 bases of the junction unmatched. CDR3 length: 14 amino acids. Germline CDR1 MNHEY, CDR2 SVGAGI. The CDR3 here is CASRTDRAGQPQHF. CDR3 DNA sequence: TGTGCCAGCAGGACTGACAGGGCAGGGCAGCCCCAGCATTTT.

The chain has TRBV6-6 and TRBJ2-7, with D possibly being TRBD1 (5 bases). The CDR3 is 13 amino acids. The germline gives CDR1 MNHNY, CDR2 SVGAGI (reference sequence). Between the trimmed V and J ends, which lost 4 bases and 1 base, there was a span of 8 bases. CDR3 in DNA: TGTGCCAGCAGTTGGCAGGGATCCTACGAGCAGTACTTC. This gives the protein CASSWQGSYEQYF.